One sample yielded the 19 T cell receptor beta chains listed below, sequenced in a study of blood T cell repertoires in COVID-19. Data came from immunoSEQ multiplex PCR; TCRdb stores just in-frame clones and leaves some out. The sample holds approximately 670,000 clones, approximately 90% seen once. The material sequenced was peripheral blood. The receptors shown here come from a woman between 18 and 29 years old with acute or convalescent COVID-19.

This chain connects TRBV15 to TRBJ2-7, with D maybe TRBD1 (5 bases). Trimming took 5 bases from V and 6 from J, leaving 23 bases between them. The length of the CDR3 is 16 residues. Per germline, CDR1 LNHNV and CDR2 YYDKDF (reference sequence). CDR3 protein: CATSRRYGREGSEQYF. The CDR3 bases are TGTGCCACCAGCCGACGATATGGCAGGGAAGGCTCCGAGCAGTACTTC.

CDR3 coding DNA: TGTGCCAGCAGCTTATCCCAGGGGGTGACAACTGAAGCTTTCTTT. It encodes CASSLSQGVTTEAFF. The genes are TRBV7-2 and TRBJ1-1; TRBD1 matches at 7 bases. Germline CDR1 SGHTA, CDR2 FQGNSA. This CDR3 has 15 residues. The V segment lost 2 bases and the J segment 5 bases; nucleotides outside the gene matches: 8.

This chain links TRBV19 with TRBJ2-2; D might be TRBD2 (5 bases). The CDR3 consists of 16 residues. Trimming removed 2 bases at V and 5 bases at J, with 15 bases between. Germline lookup yields CDR1 LNHDA and CDR2 SQIVND (reference sequence). CDR3 protein: CASSIILQRSTGELFF. The CDR3 DNA follows: TGTGCCAGTAGTATAATTCTCCAGCGGAGTACCGGGGAGCTGTTTTTT. Complete variable domain (other parts from reference TRBV19 and TRBJ2-2): DGGITQSPKYLFRKEGQNVTLSCEQNLNHDAMYWYRQDPGQGLRLIYYSQIVNDFQKGDIAEGYSVSREKKESFPLTVTSAQKNPTAFYLCASSIILQRSTGELFFGEGSRLTVL.

This chain links TRBV5-3 with TRBJ2-1; D unresolved. TRBV5-3 is recorded as an ORF, its role being uncertain. The V and J ends lost 5 bases and 1 base respectively, with 25 bases between them. This CDR3 region has 19 residues. The CDR3 DNA sequence: TGTGCCAGAAGTCGCCCCCCCTCCCGGTGGTCTAGGTCCTACAATGAGCAGTTCTTC. Translating it yields CARSRPPSRWSRSYNEQFF.

The CDR3 nucleotides are TGTGCCAGCAGCTTGGGTGGCTCTGGTGGCTACACCTTC. This translates into CASSLGGSGGYTF. V gene TRBV5-4 combines with J gene TRBJ1-2; D not certain. V dropped 0 bases and J dropped 7 bases, with 10 bases sitting between them. The length of the CDR3 is 13 residues. Germline CDR1 is SGHNT and CDR2 is YYREEE (reference sequence).

As to this clone: The junction differs from germline at one of its ends, possibly a read error. The chain uses TRBV6-4 and TRBJ1-4; 9 bases agree with TRBD1. This CDR3 is 11 amino acids long. Germline-derived CDR1 and CDR2 are MRHNA and SNTAGT. The CDR3 DNA is TGTGCCAGCAGTGTATACAGGGGGCGCGGTTTT. Translating gives CASSVYRGRGF.

The chain is built from TRBV24-1 and TRBJ2-5; D is perhaps TRBD1 (6 bases). There are 15 residues in the CDR3. Germline V lookup: CDR1 KGHDR, CDR2 SFDVKD. Deletions cut 4 bases from V and 6 bases from J, with 17 bases between. CDR3 in DNA: TGTGCCACCAGTGACCCTACAGGGATTGGCAAGACCCAGTACTTC. Its protein product is CATSDPTGIGKTQYF.

This rearrangement joins TRBV18 to TRBJ1-5; TRBD1 aligns across 8 bases. The CDR3 spans 14 residues. The J segment lost 8 bases and the V segment lost 3 bases, leaving 6 bases of the junction unmatched. Germline values: CDR1 KGHSH, CDR2 LQKENI. For the CDR3, the DNA is TGTGCCAGCTCACCGACAGGGGCCACAGAGCCCCAGCATTTT. Translated: CASSPTGATEPQHF. Looking up the rest from reference TRBV18 and TRBJ1-5 gives the full variable domain: NAGVMQNPRHLVRRRGQEARLRCSPMKGHSHVYWYRQLPEEGLKFMVYLQKENIIDESGMPKERFSAEFPKEGPSILRIQQVVRGDSAAYFCASSPTGATEPQHFGDGTRLSIL.

The chain combines TRBV9 with TRBJ1-1; D perhaps matches TRBD1 (5 bases). Germline CDR1 is SGDLS and CDR2 is YYNGEE. V lost 0 bases and J lost 1, with 7 bases in between. CDR3 size: 14 residues. The CDR3 nucleotides are TGTGCCAGCAGCGTAGACAGGAGGAACACTGAAGCTTTCTTT. Its protein product is CASSVDRRNTEAFF.

V gene TRBV15 combines with J gene TRBJ2-1, with a tentative D call TRBD2 (6 bases). In germline, CDR1 is LNHNV, CDR2 YYDKDF (reference sequence). The V end was cut by 7 bases, the J end by 6 bases, with 19 bases between. The length of the CDR3 is 15 residues. Here the CDR3 reads CATTTGASVSNEQFF. CDR3 nucleotide sequence: TGTGCCACCACCACCGGGGCTAGCGTAAGCAATGAGCAGTTCTTC. Complete variable domain (other parts from reference TRBV15 and TRBJ2-1): DAMVIQNPRYQVTQFGKPVTLSCSQTLNHNVMYWYQQKSSQAPKLLFHYYDKDFNNEADTPDNFQSRRPNTSFCFLDIRSPGLGDTAMYLCATTTGASVSNEQFFGPGTRLTVL.

The chain's CDR3 is CSVFPPGLDTQYF. The DNA for the CDR3 is TGCAGCGTTTTCCCCCCGGGGTTAGATACGCAGTATTTT. V usage is TRBV29-1 and J usage is TRBJ2-3; D may be TRBD2 (5 bases). The V and J ends lost 5 bases and 5 bases respectively, with 14 bases between them. CDR3 size: 13 residues. Germline V gives CDR1 SQVTM, CDR2 ANQGSEA.

This sequence joins TRBV7-6 and TRBJ1-1, with D hard to call. Per germline, CDR1 SGHVS and CDR2 FNYEAQ. This CDR3 contains 13 residues. V lost 3 bases to trimming and J lost 4 bases, with 9 bases between them. CDR3 sequence reads: CASSFTRGTEAFF. The CDR3 region has the DNA TGTGCCAGCAGCTTTACCCGGGGCACTGAAGCTTTCTTT.

In regard to this clone: The same CDR3 can be traced to other DNA sequences in this sample. The chain carries TRBV5-1 and TRBJ1-1; unclear D gene. The CDR3 loop spans 12 amino acids. The germline CDR1 and CDR2 sequences are SGHRS and YFSETQ. V was cut by 2 bases and J by 3 bases, with 5 bases left in between. In DNA, the CDR3 is TGCGCCAGCAGCTTTCCTGACACTGAAGCTTTCTTT. Translated: CASSFPDTEAFF.

Of note for this clone: Other DNA sequences in the sample encode the same CDR3. The CDR3 protein is CASSPRGAEAFF. Here the CDR3 DNA reads TGTGCCAGCAGTCCCCGGGGGGCTGAAGCTTTCTTT. The genes are TRBV12-3 or TRBV12-4 and TRBJ1-1; D is possibly TRBD1 (5 bases). This CDR3 spans 12 amino acids. V was pared by 5 bases and J by 6 bases, with 10 bases between.

The gene calls are TRBV27 and TRBJ2-5, with D maybe TRBD2 (5 bases). Germline CDR1 reads MNHEY; CDR2 reads SMNVEV (reference sequence). V was clipped by 2 bases and J by 2 bases, with 12 bases between them. This CDR3 is built from 15 residues. CDR3 sequence reads: CASSLRTALQETQYF. CDR3 sequence (DNA): TGTGCCAGCAGTTTAAGGACTGCCTTACAAGAGACCCAGTACTTC.

The rearrangement uses TRBV18 and TRBJ1-5, with 7 positions matching TRBD1. CDR1 KGHSH and CDR2 LQKENI come from the germline V gene. The CDR3 spans 15 residues. V lost 5 bases, J lost 5 bases, and 9 bases stayed unmatched. The CDR3 reads CASSVSGTDYQPQHF. In DNA form, the CDR3 reads TGTGCCAGCTCAGTTTCCGGGACAGATTATCAGCCCCAGCATTTT.

The chain is built from TRBV19 and TRBJ1-4; D not certain. V gave up 6 bases and J gave up 2 bases, with 13 bases separating them. Germline CDR1 is LNHDA and CDR2 is SQIVND (reference sequence). The CDR3 extends over 15 amino acids. CDR3 amino acids: CASSRRASTNEKLFF. Here the CDR3 DNA reads TGTGCCAGTAGCCGGCGGGCGTCCACTAATGAAAAACTGTTTTTT.

The chain employs TRBV6-5 and TRBJ1-1, with a possible D match to TRBD1 (5 bases). V gave up 7 bases and J gave up 8 bases, with 17 bases separating them. Germline V gene lookup returns CDR1 MNHEY and CDR2 SVGAGI. This CDR3 has 13 amino acids. CDR3 sequence: CASIKGRGAEAFF. The CDR3 nucleotides read TGTGCCAGCATCAAGGGGAGGGGAGCCGAAGCTTTCTTT.

This chain links TRBV19 with TRBJ1-4; unclear D gene. CDR1 is LNHDA, CDR2 SQIVND, per germline (reference sequence). Deletions cut 0 bases from V and 3 bases from J, with 11 bases between. The CDR3 has 16 amino acids. The CDR3 DNA is TGTGCCAGTAGTATAGACGCCCCTATGGCTAATGAAAAACTGTTTTTT. This encodes CASSIDAPMANEKLFF.